This is a list of T cell receptor beta chains from one sample in a study of beta chain features in type 1 diabetes. The data were produced by immunoSEQ multiplex PCR, yet TCRdb's version contains in-frame clones alone and is incomplete. The sample lists around 140,000 clones; around 9% were seen once. Input material: central memory CD4+ T cells from blood. The source is a man aged 30 to 39 with type 1 diabetes. CDR3s include the opening cysteine and the closing phenylalanine or tryptophan. A D gene is named only where the DNA matches it firmly. Size is omitted from some rows. Given values are once, few, many or a class for expanded clones.

TRBD1	TRBV6-6	TRBJ2-5	NA	TGTGCCAGCACTCCGGACAGGGTGGTTAAGACCCAGTACTTC	CASTPDRVVKTQYF
TRBD2	TRBV9	TRBJ2-5	few	TGTGCCAGCAGCGTTTCCTCTAGCGGGAGTCAGGAGACCCAGTACTTC	CASSVSSSGSQETQYF
NA	TRBV4-3	TRBJ1-2	few	TGCGCCAGCAGCCAAGAATCTCGCCGGGACTATGGCTACACCTTC	CASSQESRRDYGYTF
NA	TRBV30	TRBJ1-2	NA	TGTGCCTGGAGTGTACACGGACAACGCTATGGCTACACCTTC	CAWSVHGQRYGYTF
NA	TRBV27	TRBJ2-5	once	TGTGCCAGCGGAGAAGAGACCCAGTACTTC	CASGEETQYF
NA	TRBV29-1	TRBJ1-4	few	TGCAGCGTTGCGCGGGGAACTAATGAAAAACTGTTTTTT	CSVARGTNEKLFF
NA	TRBV4-2	TRBJ1-6	NA	TGTGCCAGCAGCCAACCCGGGAGAGATAATTCACCCCTCCACTTT	CASSQPGRDNSPLHF
NA	TRBV28	TRBJ2-3	NA	TGTGCCAGCAGCCCCCCGACACCCACAGATACGCAGTATTTT	CASSPPTPTDTQYF
NA	TRBV6-1	TRBJ2-2	NA	TGTGCCACCAGCAGCGTGCCGAACACCGGGGAGCTGTTTTTT	CATSSVPNTGELFF
NA	TRBV29-1	TRBJ2-1	NA	TGCAGCTCACGATTGGGCCCGCGGGCCGATGAGCAGTTCTTC	CSSRLGPRADEQFF
NA	TRBV2	TRBJ2-3	NA	TGTGCCAGCAGTGGTGTAGCCGTGAGCACAGATACGCAGTATTTT	CASSGVAVSTDTQYF
NA	TRBV7-9	TRBJ2-1	NA	TGTGCCAGCAGCTTAGTTGGGCAGGGAACCAATGAGCAGTTCTTC	CASSLVGQGTNEQFF
TRBD1	TRBV18	TRBJ2-7	NA	TGTGCCAGCTCAAGGGACAGGGACGAGCAGTACTTC	CASSRDRDEQYF
TRBD1	TRBV30	TRBJ1-1	few	TGTGCCTGGATAAGGGGGCCGGGGACTGAAGCTTTCTTT	CAWIRGPGTEAFF
TRBD2	TRBV7-2	TRBJ2-1	few	TGTGCCAGCAGCCCTAGCGGGGGGGCCTACAATGAGCAGTTCTTC	CASSPSGGAYNEQFF
NA	TRBV6-5	TRBJ1-2	few	TGTGCCAGCAGTTACCTAGTAGGCGGCTACACCTTC	CASSYLVGGYTF
NA	TRBV7-9	TRBJ1-1	NA	TGTGCCAGCAGCTTAACATCGAACACTGAAGCTTTCTTT	CASSLTSNTEAFF
NA	TRBV28	TRBJ2-7	few	TGTGCCAGCACCCGGGGGGGACAGGGCTCCTACGAGCAGTACTTC	CASTRGGQGSYEQYF
TRBD1	TRBV4-2	TRBJ2-1	NA	TGTGCCAGCAGCCAAGCGACCGGGACAGGGGGAAATGAGCAGTTCTTC	CASSQATGTGGNEQFF
TRBD1	TRBV2	TRBJ1-1	many	TGTGCCAGCCGTCGGGGACAGGCTAACACTGAAGCTTTCTTT	CASRRGQANTEAFF
NA	TRBV11-2	TRBJ2-5	few	TGTGCCAGCAGCTCGACGGGAAAAGAGACCCAGTACTTC	CASSSTGKETQYF
NA	TRBV7-3	TRBJ1-1	few	TGTGCCAGCAGCTTTAGCGAGAACACTGAAGCTTTCTTT	CASSFSENTEAFF
NA	TRBV4-3	TRBJ1-6	few	TGCGCCAGCAGCCAAGATCGGGGTTCACCCCTCCACTTT	CASSQDRGSPLHF
NA	TRBV29-1	TRBJ1-2	few	TGCAGCGTTTCGCGACAGCGATCTGGCTACACCTTC	CSVSRQRSGYTF
NA	TRBV5-8	TRBJ2-5	NA	TGTGCCAGCAGCCCATTCCATGGGCAGCTCGTTGAAGAGACCCAGTACTTC	CASSPFHGQLVEETQYF
TRBD1	TRBV4-3	TRBJ2-4	NA	TGCGCCAGCAGCCAAGAATTCACCCAGACAGGGAAAGGCAAAAACATTCAGTACTTC	CASSQEFTQTGKGKNIQYF
TRBD1	TRBV2	TRBJ1-2	few	TGTGCCAGCAGTCCCACGACAGGGCCCAGGGGCTACACCTTC	CASSPTTGPRGYTF
NA	TRBV7-9	TRBJ2-5	NA	TGTGCCAGCAGCCCTTCCGGGCCGGGGGAGACCCAGTACTTC	CASSPSGPGETQYF
TRBD1	TRBV18	TRBJ1-6	NA	TGTGCCAGCTCGGCCGGGACAGGGGAGGGTTCACCCCTCCACTTT	CASSAGTGEGSPLHF
NA	TRBV5-1	TRBJ2-3	few	TGCGCCAGCAGCGCAGGACTGCTAATGGATACGCAGTATTTT	CASSAGLLMDTQYF
NA	TRBV21-1	TRBJ2-7	few	TGTGCCAGCAGCCCCCAGGAGGTTATGCACGAGCAGTACTTC	CASSPQEVMHEQYF
TRBD1	TRBV7-8	TRBJ2-5	NA	TGTGCCAGCAGCACCGGGACAGTGGGCGGAGAGACCCAGTACTTC	CASSTGTVGGETQYF
NA	TRBV6-6	TRBJ2-3	few	TGTGCCAGCAGGCCGGGTGAGACAGATACGCAGTATTTT	CASRPGETDTQYF
NA	TRBV5-1	TRBJ1-1	NA	TGCGCCAGCAGCTTGACAGGGATTTTGGACACTGAAGCTTTCTTT	CASSLTGILDTEAFF
TRBD1	TRBV20-1	TRBJ1-2	NA	TGCAGTGCAGGACAGGGTGGGGGCTACACCTTC	CSAGQGGGYTF